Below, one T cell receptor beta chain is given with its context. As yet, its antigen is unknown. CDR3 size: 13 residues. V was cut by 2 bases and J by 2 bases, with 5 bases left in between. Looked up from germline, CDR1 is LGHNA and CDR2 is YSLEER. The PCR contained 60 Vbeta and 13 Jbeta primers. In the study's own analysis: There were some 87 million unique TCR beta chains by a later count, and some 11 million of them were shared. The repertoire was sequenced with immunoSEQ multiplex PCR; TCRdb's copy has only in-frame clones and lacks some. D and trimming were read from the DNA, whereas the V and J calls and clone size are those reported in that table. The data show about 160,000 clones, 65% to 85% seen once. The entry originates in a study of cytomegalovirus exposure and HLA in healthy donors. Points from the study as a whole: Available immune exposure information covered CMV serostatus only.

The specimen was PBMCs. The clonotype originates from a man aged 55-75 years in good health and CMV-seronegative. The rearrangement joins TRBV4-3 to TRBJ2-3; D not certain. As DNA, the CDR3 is TGCGCCAGCAGCCAACCAGACACAGATACGCAGTATTTT. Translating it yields CASSQPDTDTQYF.